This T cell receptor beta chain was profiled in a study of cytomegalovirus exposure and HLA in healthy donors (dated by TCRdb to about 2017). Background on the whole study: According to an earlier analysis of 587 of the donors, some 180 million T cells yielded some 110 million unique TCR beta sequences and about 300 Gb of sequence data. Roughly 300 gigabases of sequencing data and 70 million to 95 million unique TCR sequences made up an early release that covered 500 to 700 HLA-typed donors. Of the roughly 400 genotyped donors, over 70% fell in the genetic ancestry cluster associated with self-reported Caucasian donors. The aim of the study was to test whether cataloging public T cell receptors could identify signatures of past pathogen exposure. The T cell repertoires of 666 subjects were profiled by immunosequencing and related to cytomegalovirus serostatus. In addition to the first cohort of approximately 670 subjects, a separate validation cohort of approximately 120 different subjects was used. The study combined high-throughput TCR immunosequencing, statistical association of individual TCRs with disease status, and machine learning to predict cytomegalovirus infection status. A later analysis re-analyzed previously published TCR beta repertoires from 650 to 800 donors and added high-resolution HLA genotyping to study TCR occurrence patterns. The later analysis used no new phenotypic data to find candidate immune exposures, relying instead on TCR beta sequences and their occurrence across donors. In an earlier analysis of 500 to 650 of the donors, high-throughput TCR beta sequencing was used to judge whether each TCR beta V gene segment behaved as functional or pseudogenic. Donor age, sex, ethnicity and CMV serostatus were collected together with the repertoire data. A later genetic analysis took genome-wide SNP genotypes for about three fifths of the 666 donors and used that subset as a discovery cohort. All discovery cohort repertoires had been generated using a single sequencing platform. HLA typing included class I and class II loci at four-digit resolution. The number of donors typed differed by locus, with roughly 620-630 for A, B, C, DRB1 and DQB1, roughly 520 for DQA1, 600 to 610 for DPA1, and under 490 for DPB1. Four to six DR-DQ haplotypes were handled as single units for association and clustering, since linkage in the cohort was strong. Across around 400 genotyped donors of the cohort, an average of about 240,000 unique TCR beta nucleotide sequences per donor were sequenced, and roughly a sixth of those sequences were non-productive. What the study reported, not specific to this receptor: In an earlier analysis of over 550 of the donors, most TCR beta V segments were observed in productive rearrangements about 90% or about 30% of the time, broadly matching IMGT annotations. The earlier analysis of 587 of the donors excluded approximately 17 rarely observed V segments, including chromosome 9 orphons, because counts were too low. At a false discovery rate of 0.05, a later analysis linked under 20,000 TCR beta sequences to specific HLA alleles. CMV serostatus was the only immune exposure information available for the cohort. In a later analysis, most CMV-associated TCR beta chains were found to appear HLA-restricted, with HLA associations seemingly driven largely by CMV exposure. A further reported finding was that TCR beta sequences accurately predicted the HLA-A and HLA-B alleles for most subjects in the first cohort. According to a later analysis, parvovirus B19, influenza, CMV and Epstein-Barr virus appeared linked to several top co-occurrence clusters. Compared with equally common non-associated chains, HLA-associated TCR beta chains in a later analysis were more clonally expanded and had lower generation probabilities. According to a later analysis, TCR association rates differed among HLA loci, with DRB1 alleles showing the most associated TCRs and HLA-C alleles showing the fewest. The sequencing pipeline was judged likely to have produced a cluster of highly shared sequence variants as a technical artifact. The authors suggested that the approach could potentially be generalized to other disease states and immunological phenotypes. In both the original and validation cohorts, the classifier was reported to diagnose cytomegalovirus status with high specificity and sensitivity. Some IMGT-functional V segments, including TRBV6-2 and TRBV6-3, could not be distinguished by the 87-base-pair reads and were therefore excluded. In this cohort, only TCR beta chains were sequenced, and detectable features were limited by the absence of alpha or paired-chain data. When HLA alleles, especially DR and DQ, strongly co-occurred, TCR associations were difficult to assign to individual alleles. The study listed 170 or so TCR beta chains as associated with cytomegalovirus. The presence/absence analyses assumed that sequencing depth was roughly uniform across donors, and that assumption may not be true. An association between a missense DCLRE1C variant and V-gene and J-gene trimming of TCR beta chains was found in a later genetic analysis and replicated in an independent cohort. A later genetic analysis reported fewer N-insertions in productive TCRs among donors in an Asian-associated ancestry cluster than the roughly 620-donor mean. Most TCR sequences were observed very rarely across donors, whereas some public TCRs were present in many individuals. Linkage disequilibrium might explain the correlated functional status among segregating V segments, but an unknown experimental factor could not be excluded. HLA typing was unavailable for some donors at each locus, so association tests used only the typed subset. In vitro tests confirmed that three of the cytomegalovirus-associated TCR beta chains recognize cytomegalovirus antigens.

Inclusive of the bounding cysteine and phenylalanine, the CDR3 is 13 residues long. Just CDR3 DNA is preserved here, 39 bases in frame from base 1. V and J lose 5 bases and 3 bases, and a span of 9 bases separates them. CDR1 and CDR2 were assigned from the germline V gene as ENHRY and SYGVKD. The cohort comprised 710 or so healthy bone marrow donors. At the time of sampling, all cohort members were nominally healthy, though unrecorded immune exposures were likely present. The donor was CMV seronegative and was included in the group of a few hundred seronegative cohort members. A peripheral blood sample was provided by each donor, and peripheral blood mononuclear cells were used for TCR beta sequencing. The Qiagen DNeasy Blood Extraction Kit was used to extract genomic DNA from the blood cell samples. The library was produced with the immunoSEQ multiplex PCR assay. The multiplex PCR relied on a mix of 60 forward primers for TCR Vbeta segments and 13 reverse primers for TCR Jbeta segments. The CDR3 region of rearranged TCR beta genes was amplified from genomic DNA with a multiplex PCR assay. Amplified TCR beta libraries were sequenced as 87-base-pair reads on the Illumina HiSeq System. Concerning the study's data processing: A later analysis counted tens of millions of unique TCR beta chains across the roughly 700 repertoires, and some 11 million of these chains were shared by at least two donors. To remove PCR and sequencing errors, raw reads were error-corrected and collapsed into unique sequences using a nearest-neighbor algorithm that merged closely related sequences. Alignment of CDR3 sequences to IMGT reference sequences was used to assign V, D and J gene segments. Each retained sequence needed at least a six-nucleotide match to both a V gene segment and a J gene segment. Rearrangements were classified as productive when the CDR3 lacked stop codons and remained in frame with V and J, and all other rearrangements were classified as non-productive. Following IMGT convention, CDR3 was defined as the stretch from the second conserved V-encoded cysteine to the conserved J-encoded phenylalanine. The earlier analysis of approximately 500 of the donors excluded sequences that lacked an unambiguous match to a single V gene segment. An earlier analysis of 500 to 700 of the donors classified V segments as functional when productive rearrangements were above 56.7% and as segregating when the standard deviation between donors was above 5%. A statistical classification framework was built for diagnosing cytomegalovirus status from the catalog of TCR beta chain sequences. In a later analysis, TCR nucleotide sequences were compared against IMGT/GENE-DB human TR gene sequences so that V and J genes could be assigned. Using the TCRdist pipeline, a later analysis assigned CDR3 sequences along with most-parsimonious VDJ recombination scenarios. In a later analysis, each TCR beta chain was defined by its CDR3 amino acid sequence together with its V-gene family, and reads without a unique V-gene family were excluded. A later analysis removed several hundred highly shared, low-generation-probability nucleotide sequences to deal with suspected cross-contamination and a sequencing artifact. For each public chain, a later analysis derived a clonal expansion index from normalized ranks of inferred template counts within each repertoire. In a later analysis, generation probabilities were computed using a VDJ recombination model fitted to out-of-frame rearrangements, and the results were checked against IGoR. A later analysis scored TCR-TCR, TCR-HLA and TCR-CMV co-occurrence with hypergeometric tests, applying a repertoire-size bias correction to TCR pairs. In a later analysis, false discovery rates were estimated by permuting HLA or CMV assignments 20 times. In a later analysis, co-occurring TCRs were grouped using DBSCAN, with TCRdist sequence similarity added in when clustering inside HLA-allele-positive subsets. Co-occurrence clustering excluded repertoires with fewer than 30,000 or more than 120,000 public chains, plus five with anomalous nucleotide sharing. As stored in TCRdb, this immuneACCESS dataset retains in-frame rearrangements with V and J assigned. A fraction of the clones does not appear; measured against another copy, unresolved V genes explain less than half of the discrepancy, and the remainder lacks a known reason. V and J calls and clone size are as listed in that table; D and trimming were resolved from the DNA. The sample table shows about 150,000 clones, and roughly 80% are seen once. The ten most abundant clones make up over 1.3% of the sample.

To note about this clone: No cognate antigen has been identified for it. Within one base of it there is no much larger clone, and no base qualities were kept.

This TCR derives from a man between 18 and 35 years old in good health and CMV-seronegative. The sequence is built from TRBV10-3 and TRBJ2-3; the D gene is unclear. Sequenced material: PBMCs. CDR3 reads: CAISRGDTDTQYF. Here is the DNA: TGTGCCATCAGTCGCGGAGATACAGATACGCAGTATTTT.